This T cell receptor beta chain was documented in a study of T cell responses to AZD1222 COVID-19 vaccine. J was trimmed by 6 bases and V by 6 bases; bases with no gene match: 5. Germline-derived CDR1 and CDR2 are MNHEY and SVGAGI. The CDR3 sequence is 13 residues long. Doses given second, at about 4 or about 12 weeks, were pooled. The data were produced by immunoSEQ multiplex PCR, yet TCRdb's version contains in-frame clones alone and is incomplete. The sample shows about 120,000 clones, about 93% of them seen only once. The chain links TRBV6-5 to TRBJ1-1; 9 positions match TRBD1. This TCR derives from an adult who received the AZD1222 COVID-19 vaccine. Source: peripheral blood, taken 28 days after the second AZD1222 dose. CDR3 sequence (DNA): TGTGCCAGCAGGTATACAGGGGGCTCTGAAGCTTTCTTT. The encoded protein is CASRYTGGSEAFF.